This T cell receptor (beta chain) derives from a study of cytomegalovirus exposure and HLA in healthy donors. CDR3 size: 13 residues. The V and J ends lost 1 base and 4 bases, in that order; junction bases with no gene match: 1. The V gene's germline CDR1 is SQVTM and CDR2 ANQGSEA. Participants comprised healthy donors of bone marrow. Both 60 Vbeta primers and 13 Jbeta primers went into the PCR. The data were produced by immunoSEQ multiplex PCR, yet TCRdb's version contains in-frame clones alone and is incomplete. Of around 120,000 clones in the sample, less than 80% were seen once. Study outcomes and limitations: The listing of 150 or so TCR beta chains classed them as cytomegalovirus-associated.

A remark on this clone: The antigen is not known.

This rearrangement joins TRBV29-1 to TRBJ2-7; 10 bases are shared with TRBD2. What was sequenced was PBMCs. The clonotype originates from a woman aged 40-49 years in good health and CMV-seronegative. The DNA of the CDR3 is TGCAGCGTTGAAGGACTAGCGGGTTACGAGCAGTACTTC. This codes for CSVEGLAGYEQYF.